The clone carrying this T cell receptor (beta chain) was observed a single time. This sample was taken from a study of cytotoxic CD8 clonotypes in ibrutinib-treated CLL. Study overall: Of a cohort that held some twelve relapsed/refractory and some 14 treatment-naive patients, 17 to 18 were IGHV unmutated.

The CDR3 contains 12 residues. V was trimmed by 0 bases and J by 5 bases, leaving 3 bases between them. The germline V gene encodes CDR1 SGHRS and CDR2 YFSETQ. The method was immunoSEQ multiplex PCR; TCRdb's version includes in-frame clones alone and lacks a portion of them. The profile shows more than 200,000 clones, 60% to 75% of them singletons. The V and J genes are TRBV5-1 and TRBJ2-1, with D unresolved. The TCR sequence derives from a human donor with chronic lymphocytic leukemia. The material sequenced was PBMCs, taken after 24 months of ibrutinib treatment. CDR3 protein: CASSLANNEQFF. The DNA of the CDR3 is TGCGCCAGCAGCTTGGCGAACAATGAGCAGTTCTTC.